Following are 24 T cell receptor beta chains from one sample sequenced in a study of blood T cell repertoires in COVID-19. The table came from immunoSEQ multiplex PCR; TCRdb's copy has only in-frame clones and leaves some out. The data contain some 290,000 clones, roughly 88% of them singletons. The specimen was peripheral blood. Source of these receptors: a woman in her twenties or thirties with COVID-19, enrolled during active disease.

The chain carries TRBV4-1 and TRBJ1-1; D unclear. Germline-derived CDR1 and CDR2 are MGHRA and YSYEKL. The germline V and J ends were trimmed by 4 bases and 7 bases, with 16 bases remaining between them. The CDR3 spans 14 residues. The CDR3 DNA reads TGCGCCAGCAGCCGGACTACTCGGACGGATGAAGCTTTCTTT. Amino acids: CASSRTTRTDEAFF.

Concerning this clone itself: This sample also contains other DNA sequences that code for the same CDR3. The genes are TRBV12-3 or TRBV12-4 and TRBJ1-2; D is uncertain. This CDR3 has 13 amino acids. Trimming shortened V by 6 bases and J by 5 bases, and 13 bases separated the two germline ends. The CDR3, as DNA: TGTGCCAGCAGCCCCCAGACTTCTTATGGCTACACCTTC. This translates into CASSPQTSYGYTF.

The genes are TRBV12-3 or TRBV12-4 and TRBJ1-1; D remains unclear. The V and J ends lost 6 bases and 7 bases respectively, with 15 bases between them. This CDR3 has 13 amino acids. The CDR3 DNA follows: TGTGCCAGCAGACCGACTACGGGGTATGAAGCTTTCTTT. This sequence encodes CASRPTTGYEAFF.

The rearrangement uses TRBV5-1 and TRBJ1-2; TRBD1 might be the D (6 bases). The CDR3 runs to 14 residues. Per the germline V gene, CDR1 is SGHRS and CDR2 is YFSETQ. V lost 0 bases and J lost 6, with 12 bases in between. CDR3 DNA: TGCGCCAGCAGCTTGGAGACAGGCTCCCATGGCTACACCTTC. This gives the protein CASSLETGSHGYTF. The full variable domain, with the rest looked up from reference TRBV5-1 and TRBJ1-2, is KAGVTQTPRYLIKTRGQQVTLSCSPISGHRSVSWYQQTPGQGLQFLFEYFSETQRNKGNFPGRFSGRQFSNSRSEMNVSTLELGDSALYLCASSLETGSHGYTFGSGTRLTVV.

The chain is built from TRBV5-1 and TRBJ1-4, with 7 nucleotides matching TRBD1. Germline V CDR1 and CDR2: SGHRS, YFSETQ. This CDR3 spans 15 amino acids. V trimming: 3 bases; J trimming: 3 bases; junction bases outside the gene matches: 5. Here the CDR3 reads CASSSAGTANEKLFF. The CDR3 DNA is TGCGCCAGCAGCTCCGCCGGGACAGCTAATGAAAAACTGTTTTTT.

The V gene is TRBV5-4, the J gene TRBJ1-1; tentatively, D is TRBD1 (5 bases). Trimming stripped 4 bases from V and 1 base from J, with 17 bases between. This CDR3 has 16 amino acids. Germline CDR1 reads SGHNT; CDR2 reads YYREEE (reference sequence). The CDR3 loop is CASSLQGLVRNTEAFF. In nucleotides, the CDR3 is TGTGCCAGCAGCCTTCAGGGATTAGTCCGGAACACTGAAGCTTTCTTT.

This clone was counted only a few times. This rearrangement joins TRBV5-1 to TRBJ2-7; 9 nucleotides line up with TRBD2. CDR1 and CDR2 (germline): SGHRS, YFSETQ. Unmatched junction bases numbered 9, after V lost 3 bases and J lost 2 bases. The CDR3 consists of 16 residues. The CDR3, as DNA: TGCGCCAGCAGCTGGCGACTAGCGGCTAATACCTACGAGCAGTACTTC. Protein: CASSWRLAANTYEQYF.

The V gene is TRBV5-1, the J gene TRBJ2-1, with a possible D match to TRBD2 (6 bases). Trimming removed 1 base at V and 4 bases at J, with 15 bases between. The CDR3 spans 16 residues. Germline values: CDR1 SGHRS, CDR2 YFSETQ. The CDR3 sequence: CASSLFAGPGYNEQFF. The CDR3 nucleotides are TGCGCCAGCAGCTTGTTCGCGGGGCCTGGGTACAATGAGCAGTTCTTC. Full variable domain (rest looked up from reference TRBV5-1 and TRBJ2-1): KAGVTQTPRYLIKTRGQQVTLSCSPISGHRSVSWYQQTPGQGLQFLFEYFSETQRNKGNFPGRFSGRQFSNSRSEMNVSTLELGDSALYLCASSLFAGPGYNEQFFGPGTRLTVL.

The genes are TRBV19 and TRBJ2-1; possible D gene TRBD1, 5 bases. Germline loops: CDR1 LNHDA, CDR2 SQIVND (reference sequence). V lost 7 bases and J 1 base, leaving 11 bases between the germline ends. The CDR3 runs to 14 residues. This CDR3 is CASKLQGSYNEQFF. CDR3 coding DNA: TGTGCCAGTAAATTGCAGGGTTCCTACAATGAGCAGTTCTTC.

V is TRBV7-9 and J is TRBJ2-1; maybe TRBD2 (6 bases). The germline gives CDR1 SEHNR, CDR2 FQNEAQ (reference sequence). Trimming removed 7 bases at V and 2 bases at J, with 15 bases between. The CDR3 sequence is 15 residues long. The CDR3 is CASTPGGRTYNEQFF. DNA for the CDR3: TGTGCCAGCACCCCCGGAGGGAGAACCTACAATGAGCAGTTCTTC. Variable domain in full (rest from reference TRBV7-9 and TRBJ2-1): DTGVSQNPRHKITKRGQNVTFRCDPISEHNRLYWYRQTLGQGPEFLTYFQNEAQLEKSRLLSDRFSAERPKGSFSTLEIQRTEQGDSAMYLCASTPGGRTYNEQFFGPGTRLTVL.

The chain employs TRBV18 and TRBJ1-2; 7 nucleotides agree with TRBD1. Germline loops: CDR1 KGHSH, CDR2 LQKENI. The length of the CDR3 is 15 residues. V trimming: 3 bases; J trimming: 3 bases; junction bases outside the gene matches: 7. The CDR3 coding sequence is TGTGCCAGCTCACCGCAGCAGGGGGTGGACTATGGCTACACCTTC. This encodes CASSPQQGVDYGYTF.

The rearrangement joins TRBV4-1 to TRBJ1-6; no definite D call. CDR1 is MGHRA, CDR2 YSYEKL, per germline. Trimming pared 0 bases from V and 10 bases from J, leaving 16 bases between. CDR3 size: 16 residues. CDR3 protein: CASSQDRGGLGSPLHF. The CDR3 nucleotides read TGCGCCAGCAGCCAAGATCGGGGAGGCCTTGGGTCACCCCTCCACTTT.

The rearrangement links TRBV12-3 or TRBV12-4 to TRBJ2-7, with a possible D match to TRBD1 (6 bases). This CDR3 contains 12 residues. V lost 6 bases to trimming and J lost 3 bases, with 9 bases between them. The CDR3 spells CASSWDNYEQYF. The DNA of the CDR3 is TGTGCCAGCAGCTGGGACAACTACGAGCAGTACTTC.

In this sample, this clone turned up a few times. The rearrangement uses TRBV4-1 and TRBJ2-1, with 8 bases aligning to TRBD2. This CDR3 is built from 15 residues. V was clipped by 2 bases and J by 1 base; unmatched bases: 1. Germline V CDR1 and CDR2: MGHRA, YSYEKL. The CDR3 DNA reads as TGCGCCAGCAGCCAACGGGGGGGGTCCTACAATGAGCAGTTCTTC. Translated, it gives CASSQRGGSYNEQFF.

J is TRBJ1-1 and V is TRBV5-6; D is undetermined. V shed 0 bases and J shed 4 bases, with 10 bases lying between them. This CDR3 region has 14 residues. Germline V CDR1 and CDR2: SGHDT, YYEEEE. The CDR3 region is CASSLGPRGTEAFF. CDR3 coding DNA: TGTGCCAGCAGCTTGGGGCCCCGGGGCACTGAAGCTTTCTTT.

The gene calls are TRBV27 and TRBJ1-4, with D perhaps TRBD1 (5 bases). Germline values: CDR1 MNHEY, CDR2 SMNVEV (reference sequence). With 6 bases removed from V and 3 bases from J, the gap between germline ends came to 20 bases. The CDR3 sequence is 17 residues long. The CDR3 loop is CASSSWGKGGSNEKLFF. Written as DNA, the CDR3 is TGTGCCAGCAGCTCTTGGGGGAAGGGAGGGTCTAATGAAAAACTGTTTTTT. Filled out from reference TRBV27 and TRBJ1-4, the complete variable domain reads EAQVTQNPRYLITVTGKKLTVTCSQNMNHEYMSWYRQDPGLGLRQIYYSMNVEVTDKGDVPEGYKVSRKEKRNFPLILESPSPNQTSLYFCASSSWGKGGSNEKLFFGSGTQLSVL.

Regarding this clone: Other DNA sequences in the sample encode the same CDR3. This chain connects TRBV11-2 to TRBJ2-5; a possible D gene is TRBD1 (5 bases). Germline lookup yields CDR1 SGHAT and CDR2 FQNNGV. V gave up 2 bases and J gave up 5 bases, with 6 bases separating them. The CDR3 has 12 residues. The CDR3 bases are TGTGCCAGCAGCTTAAACAGGGAGACCCAGTACTTC. Translating gives CASSLNRETQYF.

The chain uses TRBV9 and TRBJ2-1; unclear D gene. CDR1 SGDLS and CDR2 YYNGEE come from the germline V gene. The CDR3 is 12 amino acids. V was shortened by 0 bases and J by 10 bases, with 8 bases between the two germline ends. CDR3 amino acids: CASSVDWREQFF. CDR3 coding DNA: TGTGCCAGCAGCGTAGATTGGCGGGAGCAGTTCTTC.

The chain joins TRBV6-5 to TRBJ1-1; D is unclear. Trimming removed 1 base at V and 1 base at J, with 7 bases between. Per germline, CDR1 MNHEY and CDR2 SVGAGI. This CDR3 is 14 amino acids long. Here the CDR3 reads CASSYLGENTEAFF. The CDR3 nucleotides are TGTGCCAGCAGTTACTTGGGAGAGAACACTGAAGCTTTCTTT.

The V gene is TRBV5-1, the J gene TRBJ2-7; possibly TRBD1 for D (6 bases). This CDR3 has 15 residues. Germline V gene lookup returns CDR1 SGHRS and CDR2 YFSETQ. V was clipped by 4 bases and J by 4 bases, with 18 bases between them. CDR3 coding DNA: TGCGCCAGCAGCGTGCAACAGGGTGAAGCGTACGAGCAGTACTTC. It is translated as CASSVQQGEAYEQYF.

V is TRBV24-1 and J is TRBJ2-1, with 12 bases matching TRBD1. With V trimmed by 3 bases and J by 4 bases, 6 bases remained unmatched. The CDR3 has 17 residues. Per the germline V gene, CDR1 is KGHDR and CDR2 is SFDVKD. The DNA of the CDR3 is TGTGCCACCAGTGATCCTGCGGGACAGGGGGCTTACAATGAGCAGTTCTTC. This sequence encodes CATSDPAGQGAYNEQFF.

The J gene is TRBJ2-1, the V gene TRBV10-3; 7 positions agree with TRBD2. The CDR3 contains 14 residues. Germline V lookup: CDR1 ENHRY, CDR2 SYGVKD. J lost 5 bases, V lost 6 bases, and 7 bases had no gene match. The CDR3 protein is CAIRVTSSNNEQFF. CDR3 coding DNA: TGTGCCATCAGGGTGACTAGCTCAAACAATGAGCAGTTCTTC.

This clone was picked up a small number of times. For the CDR3, the DNA is TGTGCCAGCAGTGCCGGATCGGGGGGCTACACCTTC. Translated, it gives CASSAGSGGYTF. The V and J genes are TRBV6-2 or TRBV6-3 and TRBJ1-2, with unresolved D. V shed 5 bases and J shed 8 bases, with 12 bases lying between them. Per germline, CDR1 MNHEY and CDR2 SVGEGT. The CDR3 sequence is 12 residues long.

The chain uses TRBV5-8 and TRBJ1-4; D is perhaps TRBD1 (5 bases). This CDR3 has 16 residues. CDR1 is SGHTS and CDR2 is YDEGEE in the germline V gene. The germline V and J ends were trimmed by 6 bases and 5 bases, with 20 bases remaining between them. The CDR3 DNA reads as TGTGCCAGCACTTCGGGGGACTCGGGACCAAATGAAAAACTGTTTTTT. Translating gives CASTSGDSGPNEKLFF.